This TCR beta chain was recovered during a study of blood T cell repertoires in COVID-19 (dated by TCRdb to the early 2020s). Looking at the study overall: Samples covering the acute and convalescent phases of COVID-19 were provided by collaborators in the United States, Italy and Spain. Sample metadata almost always included a de-identified subject ID, COVID-19 status, age in years and sex. The prospective study material was composed of cDNA or gDNA derived from T cells, B-cell-depleted T cells, or PBMCs. Samples were obtained from the ongoing ImmuneRACE study (first 160 participants) and from approximately 1,200 subjects provided by 6 global collaborators. A freely available public database, intended as a resource for researchers studying the immune response to SARS-CoV-2, is where the repertoires were released. Where HLA class I and class II types were available, the types were taken from metadata supplied by the sample provider, not from assay-based typing. Subjects who had been exposed to COVID-19, were actively infected with it, or had recovered from it provided the deeply sampled blood TCRbeta repertoires that made up the dataset. Beyond this particular receptor, the publication reports: The amount of clinical and demographic metadata varied by source and participant and was provided uncurated.

Whole blood was collected in K2EDTA tubes by collaborating institutions according to the institutions' own protocols. Collaborator samples were shipped for TCRbeta analysis as frozen whole blood, isolated PBMCs, or DNA extracted from either sample type. TCRbeta CDR3 regions were amplified from genomic DNA using the immunoSEQ Assay, a bias-controlled multiplex PCR. In the original analysis: Nucleated cell counts per sample were estimated from amplification of reference gene primers within the assay. To quantify the absolute abundance of each unique TCRbeta CDR3 rearrangement, sequence reads were collapsed and filtered. For each sample, productive Simpson clonality was calculated as the square root of Simpson's diversity index over productive rearrangements. As stored in TCRdb, this immuneACCESS dataset retains in-frame rearrangements with V and J assigned. A fraction of the clones does not appear; measured against another copy, unresolved V genes explain less than half of the discrepancy, and the remainder lacks a known reason. V, J and clone size derive from that table, while D and trimming were established from the DNA sequence. The sample data list roughly 76,000 clones, and 87% of these were observed just once. Approximately 11% of the sample lies in the top ten.

A note on this clone: The target of this receptor is not known. One base away there is no much larger clone; base qualities are not given.

From the cysteine through the phenylalanine, the CDR3 covers 18 amino acids. The entry retains the CDR3 DNA only, 54 bases that are in frame from base 1. This TCR came from a young woman with acute or convalescent COVID-19. The sample taken for sequencing was peripheral blood. The sequence links TRBV21-1 to TRBJ2-1; TRBD2 is taken as the D call from the table, unchecked against the DNA. TRBV21-1 is assigned pseudogene status. The nucleotide sequence reads as follows: TGTGCCAGCAGCAAAGCCCCGGTAGGCGGGGTATGTTACAATGAGCAGTTCTTC. This translates into CASSKAPVGGVCYNEQFF.